The 25 T cell receptor beta chains below all came from one sample that was sequenced in a study of blood T cell repertoires in COVID-19. TCRdb's table, derived via immunoSEQ multiplex PCR, lists solely in-frame clones and lacks some. The table includes some 150,000 clones, around 91% detected once. Input material: peripheral blood. All receptors come from a woman between 35 and 50 years old with acute or convalescent COVID-19.

The chain has TRBV5-4 and TRBJ2-1; TRBD2 is a possible D gene (5 bases). The CDR3 contains 16 residues. V was cut by 0 bases and J by 9 bases, with 19 bases left in between. In germline, CDR1 is SGHNT, CDR2 YYREEE (reference sequence). This chain's CDR3 is CASSLASSSGYSEQFF. In DNA form, the CDR3 reads TGTGCCAGCAGCTTGGCTTCTAGCTCTGGGTATAGTGAGCAGTTCTTC.

The J gene is TRBJ2-4, the V gene TRBV20-1; 9 nucleotides align to TRBD1. CDR1 DFQATT and CDR2 SNEGSKA come from the germline V gene (reference sequence). The V segment lost 3 bases and the J segment 2 bases; nucleotides outside the gene matches: 8. This CDR3 is built from 16 residues. CDR3 bases: TGCAGTGCTAGTGGGACAGGGTATTGGTCCAAAAACATTCAGTACTTC. Translating gives CSASGTGYWSKNIQYF.

This clone is a singleton in its sample. V is TRBV12-2 and J is TRBJ2-7; the D segment call TRBD2 is taken from the table without a DNA check. TRBV12-2 is assigned pseudogene status. The CDR3 is 15 amino acids. The DNA of the CDR3 is TGTGCAAGTCGTCCAGGGACTAGCGGGAGATACGAGCAGTACTTC. Protein product: CASRPGTSGRYEQYF.

This chain uses TRBV7-8 with TRBJ2-5; TRBD2 aligns across 8 bases. Germline assignment: CDR1 SGHVS and CDR2 FQNEAQ. The CDR3 is made up of 16 amino acids. Unmatched junction bases numbered 6, after V lost 1 base and J lost 2 bases. CDR3 coding DNA: TGTGCCAGCAGCTTAGATACTAGCGGAACACAAGAGACCCAGTACTTC. Amino acids: CASSLDTSGTQETQYF.

The chain joins TRBV6-5 to TRBJ2-1; 7 bases match TRBD2. The CDR3 is made up of 13 amino acids. With 5 bases clipped from V and 5 bases from J, the junction kept 3 bases outside the gene matches. Germline V CDR1 and CDR2: MNHEY, SVGAGI. Written as DNA, the CDR3 is TGTGCCAGCAGTCTAGCGGCGAACAATGAGCAGTTCTTC. Translating it yields CASSLAANNEQFF.

This chain links TRBV2 with TRBJ1-2; 8 bases fit TRBD1. The CDR3 spans 16 residues. V lost 0 bases to trimming and J lost 8 bases; unmatched junction nucleotides: 11. Germline V gene sequence: CDR1 SNHLY, CDR2 FYNNEI. CDR3: CASSEALQGQVAGYTF. The CDR3 DNA follows: TGTGCCAGCAGTGAAGCGCTTCAGGGACAGGTGGCAGGCTACACCTTC.

The gene calls are TRBV11-2 and TRBJ2-3; unclear D gene. The CDR3 length is 15 residues. Germline V gene lookup returns CDR1 SGHAT and CDR2 FQNNGV. Trimming shortened V by 7 bases and J by 4 bases, and 18 bases separated the two germline ends. CDR3 DNA: TGTGCCAGCACCCTGGCCCCTTCACAATCAGATACGCAGTATTTT. It specifies CASTLAPSQSDTQYF.

The V and J genes are TRBV5-1 and TRBJ2-6, with 7 bases fitting TRBD1. J lost 0 bases, V lost 2 bases, and 2 bases had no gene match. CDR3 size: 16 residues. The germline V gene has CDR1 SGHRS and CDR2 YFSETQ. The CDR3 spells CASSFSGGSGANVLTF. As DNA, the CDR3 is TGCGCCAGCAGCTTTTCAGGGGGCTCTGGGGCCAACGTCCTGACTTTC.

J is TRBJ1-6 and V is TRBV5-1, with 7 bases that match TRBD1. CDR3 size: 18 residues. J gave up 9 bases and V 0 bases, and 15 bases lay outside the gene matches. Germline lookup yields CDR1 SGHRS and CDR2 YFSETQ. The CDR3 nucleotides read TGCGCCAGCAGCTTGGGGTTGGTACAGGGGTTGTTTGGTTCACCCCTCCACTTT. Its protein product is CASSLGLVQGLFGSPLHF. Full variable domain (missing parts from reference TRBV5-1 and TRBJ1-6): KAGVTQTPRYLIKTRGQQVTLSCSPISGHRSVSWYQQTPGQGLQFLFEYFSETQRNKGNFPGRFSGRQFSNSRSEMNVSTLELGDSALYLCASSLGLVQGLFGSPLHFGNGTRLTVT.

V gene TRBV12-3 or TRBV12-4 combines with J gene TRBJ2-2, with D unclear. The V end lost 8 bases, the J end lost 8 bases, and 6 bases lay between the germline ends. The CDR3 extends over 10 amino acids. The CDR3 DNA is TGTGCCAGCTTTGAGGGGGAGCTGTTTTTT. Translated, it gives CASFEGELFF.

This clone was observed a single time. The chain is built from TRBV9 and TRBJ2-1; TRBD2 matches at 10 bases. The V gene's germline CDR1 is SGDLS and CDR2 YYNGEE. Trimming took 3 bases from V and 4 from J; bases not matched to a gene: 10. The CDR3 spans 17 residues. CDR3 residues: CASSGNPSGSTYNEQFF. In DNA form, the CDR3 reads TGTGCCAGCAGCGGGAACCCTAGCGGGAGTACTTACAATGAGCAGTTCTTC.

The chain combines TRBV7-2 with TRBJ2-5, with 8 nucleotides matching TRBD2. V lost 5 bases, J lost 5 bases, and 7 bases stayed unmatched. The germline V gene has CDR1 SGHTA and CDR2 FQGNSA. The CDR3 is 14 residues long. The CDR3 is CASSPGTRRETQYF. In DNA form, the CDR3 reads TGTGCCAGCAGCCCCGGGACTAGAAGGGAGACCCAGTACTTC.

This chain uses TRBV29-1 with TRBJ2-7; 8 positions match TRBD1. Per germline, CDR1 SQVTM and CDR2 ANQGSEA. V lost 2 bases and J lost 3; bases outside the gene matches: 9. The CDR3 contains 15 residues. The DNA of the CDR3 is TGCAGCGTTGAAAGTCCGGAAGGACAGGGCTACGAGCAGTACTTC. This encodes CSVESPEGQGYEQYF.

The chain is built from TRBV18 and TRBJ2-7, with 14 bases identical to TRBD2. The CDR3 has 17 residues. Trimming removed 4 bases from V and 2 bases from J; junction bases left unmatched: 7. Germline V gene data show CDR1 as KGHSH and CDR2 as LQKENI. The CDR3: CASSRPTSGRGPYEQYF. The CDR3 nucleotides are TGTGCCAGCTCACGACCGACTAGCGGGAGGGGCCCCTACGAGCAGTACTTC.

The DNA for the CDR3 is TGTGCCAGCAGTGAAATCCCCCCGACAGGGGCCGATTCACCCCTCCACTTT. Translated, it gives CASSEIPPTGADSPLHF. This chain connects TRBV2 to TRBJ1-6; 8 bases are shared with TRBD1. J lost 8 bases, V lost 2 bases, and 11 bases had no gene match. Looked up from germline, CDR1 is SNHLY and CDR2 is FYNNEI. This CDR3 region has 17 residues.

The rearrangement joins TRBV5-4 to TRBJ2-1, with 8 bases matching TRBD1. CDR1 is SGHNT and CDR2 is YYREEE in the germline V gene (reference sequence). This CDR3 contains 15 residues. The J segment lost 5 bases and the V segment lost 4 bases, leaving 8 bases of the junction unmatched. This CDR3 is CASSTETGVDNEQFF. The CDR3 DNA sequence: TGTGCCAGCAGCACCGAGACAGGGGTAGACAATGAGCAGTTCTTC.

The chain recombines TRBV18 with TRBJ1-1; 8 bases agree with TRBD1. The CDR3 covers 16 residues. CDR1 is KGHSH and CDR2 is LQKENI in the germline V gene. The V and J ends lost 6 bases and 0 bases, in that order; junction bases with no gene match: 9. CDR3 amino acids: CASSQGQGYVNTEAFF. CDR3 sequence (DNA): TGTGCCAGCTCTCAAGGACAGGGTTACGTGAACACTGAAGCTTTCTTT. Complete variable domain (other parts from reference TRBV18 and TRBJ1-1): NAGVMQNPRHLVRRRGQEARLRCSPMKGHSHVYWYRQLPEEGLKFMVYLQKENIIDESGMPKERFSAEFPKEGPSILRIQQVVRGDSAAYFCASSQGQGYVNTEAFFGQGTRLTVV.

This clone was detected only once. The chain combines TRBV24-1 with TRBJ1-3; D is unclear. The germline gives CDR1 KGHDR, CDR2 SFDVKD. CDR3 size: 12 residues. Trimming pared 4 bases from V and 4 bases from J, leaving 4 bases between. CDR3 region: CATSDSGNTIYF. Here the CDR3 DNA reads TGTGCCACCAGTGACTCCGGAAACACCATATATTTT.

CDR3 residues: CASSLTAENTEAFF. The CDR3 region has the DNA TGTGCCAGCAGTTTGACAGCCGAGAACACTGAAGCTTTCTTT. This chain connects TRBV6-5 to TRBJ1-1; perhaps TRBD1 as D (5 bases). This CDR3 comprises 14 residues. CDR1 and CDR2 (germline): MNHEY, SVGAGI. V was clipped by 4 bases and J by 1 base, with 10 bases between them.

This rearrangement joins TRBV14 to TRBJ1-6; the D gene is possibly TRBD1 (5 bases). The ends were cut back, 0 bases at V and 0 bases at J, with 9 bases in the middle. The CDR3 is 17 residues long. Germline V gene sequence: CDR1 SGHDN, CDR2 FVKESK. The DNA of the CDR3 is TGTGCCAGCAGCCAAGACAGGGTCGGCTCCTATAATTCACCCCTCCACTTT. Residues: CASSQDRVGSYNSPLHF.

The chain employs TRBV14 and TRBJ1-2; D unclear. The CDR3 totals 14 residues. With 2 bases removed from V and 8 bases from J, the gap between germline ends came to 15 bases. Germline V lookup: CDR1 SGHDN, CDR2 FVKESK. The CDR3 here is CASSQLGRMLGYTF. The CDR3 DNA reads TGTGCCAGCAGCCAATTGGGGAGGATGCTGGGCTACACCTTC. Full variable domain (rest looked up from reference TRBV14 and TRBJ1-2): EAGVTQFPSHSVIEKGQTVTLRCDPISGHDNLYWYRRVMGKEIKFLLHFVKESKQDESGMPNNRFLAERTGGTYSTLKVQPAELEDSGVYFCASSQLGRMLGYTFGSGTRLTVV.

The V call is TRBV19, the J call TRBJ1-2; no clear D gene. The CDR3 consists of 16 residues. V lost 3 bases, J lost 7 bases, and 21 bases lay in between. Germline CDR1 and CDR2: LNHDA and SQIVND (reference sequence). The CDR3 sequence is CASSMRASAGPSGYTF. The CDR3 region has the DNA TGTGCCAGTAGTATGCGTGCATCGGCTGGGCCAAGTGGCTACACCTTC.

The V gene is TRBV9, the J gene TRBJ2-1; 12 positions match TRBD2. Germline V gene sequence: CDR1 SGDLS, CDR2 YYNGEE. V was pared by 0 bases and J by 8 bases, with 3 bases of the junction left unmatched. CDR3 size: 15 residues. The chain's CDR3 is CASSVASGRADEQFF. CDR3 DNA sequence: TGTGCCAGCAGCGTAGCTAGCGGGAGGGCCGATGAGCAGTTCTTC.

The V gene is TRBV21-1, the J gene TRBJ2-7; TRBD1 is the table's D call, not checked against the DNA. TRBV21-1 is recorded as a pseudogene. The CDR3 spans 14 residues. CDR3 in amino acids: CASSLQGSTYEQYF. CDR3 nucleotides: TGTGCCAGCAGCCTACAGGGGTCGACCTACGAGCAGTACTTC.

The chain uses TRBV19 and TRBJ2-3, with D tentatively TRBD2 (6 bases). The V gene lost 1 base and the J gene lost 1 base, with 9 bases spanning the gap. Germline V lookup: CDR1 LNHDA, CDR2 SQIVND (reference sequence). The CDR3 length is 15 residues. CDR3 region: CASSIVGGRTDTQYF. The CDR3 DNA reads as TGTGCCAGTAGTATAGTCGGGGGACGCACAGATACGCAGTATTTT.